One and the same sample provided the 9 T cell receptor beta chains below, sequenced in a study of T cell responses to AZD1222 COVID-19 vaccine. Only in-frame clones appear in the TCRdb table, and some are missing; sequencing was by immunoSEQ multiplex PCR. The data show about 110,000 clones, about 90% seen once. The sequencing used peripheral blood, collected 28 days after the second AZD1222 dose. The receptor set was obtained from an adult who received the AZD1222 COVID-19 vaccine.

The chain is built from TRBV5-1 and TRBJ2-3; 9 bases are a match to TRBD1. The CDR3 loop spans 15 amino acids. Germline V lookup: CDR1 SGHRS, CDR2 YFSETQ. V trimming: 4 bases; J trimming: 2 bases; junction bases outside the gene matches: 5. The CDR3 loop is CASSTGTGNTDTQYF. CDR3 bases: TGCGCCAGCAGCACCGGGACAGGGAACACAGATACGCAGTATTTT. The entire variable domain, with the rest obtained from reference TRBV5-1 and TRBJ2-3, is as follows: KAGVTQTPRYLIKTRGQQVTLSCSPISGHRSVSWYQQTPGQGLQFLFEYFSETQRNKGNFPGRFSGRQFSNSRSEMNVSTLELGDSALYLCASSTGTGNTDTQYFGPGTRLTVL.

The chain couples TRBV11-2 to TRBJ1-1; D gene uncertain. This CDR3 is 17 amino acids long. The germline CDR1 and CDR2 sequences are SGHAT and FQNNGV. V was trimmed by 5 bases and J by 1 base, leaving 20 bases between them. The CDR3 region is CASSPDQVTAWNTEAFF. CDR3 nucleotides: TGTGCCAGCAGCCCAGACCAGGTAACTGCCTGGAACACTGAAGCTTTCTTT.

V is TRBV11-2 and J is TRBJ2-1; the match to TRBD1 covers 8 bases. The CDR3 consists of 16 residues. Germline V lookup: CDR1 SGHAT, CDR2 FQNNGV. Germline trimming cut 5 bases from V and 5 bases from J; bases unmatched to any gene: 11. The chain's CDR3 is CASSTRRDRLHNEQFF. For the CDR3, the DNA is TGTGCCAGCAGCACCCGGCGGGACAGGTTACACAATGAGCAGTTCTTC.

V is TRBV7-9 and J is TRBJ2-7, with D unresolved. The CDR3 covers 11 residues. Germline loops: CDR1 SEHNR, CDR2 FQNEAQ (reference sequence). V lost 1 base and J lost 6, with 4 bases in between. For the CDR3, the DNA is TGTGCCAGCAGCTTAGTAGGCGAGCAGTACTTC. It yields the protein CASSLVGEQYF.

J is TRBJ2-1 and V is TRBV2; D is perhaps TRBD2 (6 bases). Trimming cost V 5 bases and J 6 bases, with 17 bases left between them. This CDR3 is 15 amino acids long. CDR1 is SNHLY, CDR2 FYNNEI, per germline. The CDR3 DNA follows: TGTGCCAGCAGTCCAAACTACCGGGGAGGCAATGAGCAGTTCTTC. Its translation: CASSPNYRGGNEQFF.

The rearrangement joins TRBV10-1 to TRBJ2-7; 9 bases line up with TRBD2. The CDR3 is 14 amino acids. V gave up 5 bases and J gave up 5 bases; unmatched junction bases: 7. Per germline, CDR1 WNHNN and CDR2 SYGVQD (reference sequence). The CDR3 loop reads CASSQSGRSHEQYF. Here the CDR3 DNA reads TGCGCCAGCAGTCAGAGCGGGAGGAGCCACGAGCAGTACTTC.

V and J are TRBV18 and TRBJ1-2; 11 nucleotides align to TRBD1. V gave up 7 bases and J gave up 6 bases; unmatched junction bases: 7. This CDR3 is 14 amino acids long. In germline, CDR1 is KGHSH, CDR2 LQKENI. The CDR3 protein is CASYHSGQGDGYTF. The CDR3 bases are TGTGCCAGCTACCATTCGGGACAGGGGGATGGCTACACCTTC.

The chain is built from TRBV4-2 and TRBJ2-7, with 8 positions matching TRBD2. Germline V gene sequence: CDR1 LGHNA, CDR2 YNFKEQ. The J segment lost 4 bases and the V segment lost 1 base, leaving 6 bases of the junction unmatched. This CDR3 contains 15 residues. The CDR3 loop is CASSQAGTGGYEQYF. CDR3 nucleotides: TGTGCCAGCAGCCAAGCGGGAACGGGGGGGTACGAGCAGTACTTC.

The chain combines TRBV11-2 with TRBJ2-1, with a possible D match to TRBD2 (6 bases). V lost 4 bases and J 1 base, leaving 8 bases between the germline ends. This CDR3 is 14 amino acids long. The germline V gene encodes CDR1 SGHAT and CDR2 FQNNGV. CDR3: CASSYGGSYNEQFF. CDR3 in DNA: TGTGCCAGCAGCTATGGGGGGTCCTACAATGAGCAGTTCTTC.